The TCR beta chain under discussion was sequenced for a study of T cells in Graves' hyperthyroidism and ophthalmopathy. The V gene end was trimmed by 7 bases and the J gene end by 1 base; junction bases not matched to a gene: 2. Looked up from germline, CDR1 is LNHDA and CDR2 is SQIVND (reference sequence). This CDR3 is 15 amino acids long. TCR beta CDR3 regions were amplified from RNA transcripts. HTBI primers were the set used in a first-round RT-PCR of the TCR CDR3. One entry per CDR3 protein, called by TCRdb with MiXCR from the multiplex PCR reads. The sample records about 590,000 distinct CDR3 sequences, 13% to 15% being singletons. Under 3 months was the duration of disease in ophthalmopathy patients, who also had a Clinical Activity Score of at least 3 and a NOSPECS grade of at least 4. PBMCs were obtained from over 8.5 ml fresh peripheral blood.

This receptor was obtained from a young woman with Graves' ophthalmopathy. The chain uses TRBV19 and TRBJ2-1, with 12 nucleotides matching TRBD2. The sequenced sample was blood. The CDR3 nucleotides are TGTGCCAGTACCCTAGCGGGAGGGTCCTACAATGAGCAGTTCTTC. It translates to CASTLAGGSYNEQFF.